The source of this TCR beta chain is a study of CD8+ T cells in alopecia areata. Overall study context: Tofacitinib therapy lasting 6 to 18 months was followed by 6 months off drug.

Study results and limitations: Clonality in lesional scalp, especially alopecia totalis/universalis, exceeded that of normal scalp.

In each case, RNA was isolated and then reverse transcribed into cDNA as the sequencing template. Using immunoSEQ multiplex PCR, the repertoire was profiled, and TCRdb retains in-frame clones only, with some absent. The repertoire holds about 120,000 clones, with about 50% as singletons. This sample's treatment: oral pan-JAK inhibitor, 5-10 mg twice daily. With respect to this clone: The antigen remains undetermined.

Trimming took off 8 bases at V and 7 bases at J, with 15 bases between the two ends. Germline V gene sequence: CDR1 ENHRY, CDR2 SYGVKD. This CDR3 has 13 amino acids. The TCR was taken from a human donor with alopecia areata. V and J are TRBV10-3 and TRBJ2-1, with D possibly matching TRBD2 (6 bases). The sample consisted of CD4+ T cells sorted from blood, taken at week 4, from a patient treated with tofacitinib. In DNA, the CDR3 is TGTGCCATCGGGGTAGAGGCGGGGAATGAGCAGTTCTTC. Protein: CAIGVEAGNEQFF.